The present T cell receptor beta chain was sequenced within a study of blood T cell repertoires in COVID-19. CDR3 length equals 16 residues. Germline V gene data show CDR1 as LNHDA and CDR2 as SQIVND (reference sequence). With 4 bases clipped from V and 10 bases from J, the junction kept 11 bases outside the gene matches. Profiling relied on immunoSEQ multiplex PCR, and the TCRdb table lists in-frame clones only, not all of them. The sample has about 210,000 clones; roughly four fifths are singletons. A Seattle source enrolled patients during active infection and followed them longitudinally. This clone occurred a few times.

The chain has TRBV19 and TRBJ2-3; 13 bases align to TRBD2. The material sequenced was peripheral blood. This sequence originates from a woman in her 70s with COVID-19, enrolled during active disease. The CDR3 here is CASSTGLAGVRWAQYF. For the CDR3, the DNA is TGTGCCAGTAGTACCGGACTAGCGGGAGTCCGTTGGGCGCAGTATTTT.